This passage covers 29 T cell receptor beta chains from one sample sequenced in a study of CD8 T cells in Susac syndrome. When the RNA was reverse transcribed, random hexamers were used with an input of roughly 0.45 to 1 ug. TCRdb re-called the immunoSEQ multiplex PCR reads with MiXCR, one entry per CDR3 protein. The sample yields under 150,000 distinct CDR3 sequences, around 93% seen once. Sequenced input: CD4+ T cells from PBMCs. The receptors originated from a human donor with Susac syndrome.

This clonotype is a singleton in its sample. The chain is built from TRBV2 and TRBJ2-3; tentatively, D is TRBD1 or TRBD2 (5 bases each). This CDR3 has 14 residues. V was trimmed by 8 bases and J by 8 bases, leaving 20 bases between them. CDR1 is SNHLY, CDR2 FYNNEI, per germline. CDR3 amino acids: CASGAGGRGSTQYF. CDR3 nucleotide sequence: TGTGCCAGCGGGGCGGGCGGACGAGGGAGTACGCAGTATTTT.

CDR3 DNA: TGCGCCAGCAGGGGCGACAGGGTTGGTGACTATGGCTACACCTTC. This codes for CASRGDRVGDYGYTF. The chain links TRBV4-1 to TRBJ1-2; 7 bases line up with TRBD1. CDR3 length: 15 residues. Losses at the gene ends were 6 bases for V and 3 bases for J; bases not matched to a gene: 10. Germline CDR1 reads MGHRA; CDR2 reads YSYEKL.

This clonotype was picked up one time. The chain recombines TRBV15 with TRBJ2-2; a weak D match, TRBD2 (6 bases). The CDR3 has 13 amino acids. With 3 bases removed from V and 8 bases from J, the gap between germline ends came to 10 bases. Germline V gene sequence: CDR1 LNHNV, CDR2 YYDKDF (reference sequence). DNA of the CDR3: TGTGCCACCAGCAGCGGGGGAACTGGGGAGCTGTTTTTT. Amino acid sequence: CATSSGGTGELFF.

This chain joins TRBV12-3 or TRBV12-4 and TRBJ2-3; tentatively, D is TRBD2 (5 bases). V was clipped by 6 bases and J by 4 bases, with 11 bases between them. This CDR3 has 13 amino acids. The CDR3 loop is CASSHRSADTQYF. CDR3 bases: TGTGCCAGCAGCCACCGTAGCGCAGATACGCAGTATTTT.

For the CDR3, the DNA is TGCAGTGCTAGTCCCCCGTGGGGCATGAACACTGAAGCTTTCTTT. It encodes CSASPPWGMNTEAFF. The chain links TRBV20-1 to TRBJ1-1, with D maybe TRBD1 (5 bases). V was shortened by 3 bases and J by 0 bases, with 14 bases between the two germline ends. The germline gives CDR1 DFQATT, CDR2 SNEGSKA (reference sequence). The CDR3 length is 15 residues.

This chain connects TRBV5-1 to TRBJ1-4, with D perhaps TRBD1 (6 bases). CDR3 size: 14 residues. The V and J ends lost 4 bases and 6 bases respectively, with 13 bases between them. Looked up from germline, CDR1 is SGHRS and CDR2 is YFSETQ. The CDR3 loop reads CASSRTASDEKLFF. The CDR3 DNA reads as TGCGCCAGCAGCAGGACAGCGAGTGATGAAAAACTGTTTTTT.

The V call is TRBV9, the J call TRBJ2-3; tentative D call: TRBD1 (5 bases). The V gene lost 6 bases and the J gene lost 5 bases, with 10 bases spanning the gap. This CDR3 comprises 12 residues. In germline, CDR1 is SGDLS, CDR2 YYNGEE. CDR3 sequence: CASTDRGDTQYF. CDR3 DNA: TGTGCCAGCACCGACAGAGGAGATACGCAGTATTTT.

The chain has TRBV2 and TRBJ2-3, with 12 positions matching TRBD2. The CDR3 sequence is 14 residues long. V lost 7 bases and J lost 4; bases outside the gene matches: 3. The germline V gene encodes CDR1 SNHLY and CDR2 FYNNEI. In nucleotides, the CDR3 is TGTGCCAGCAAACTAGCGGGGGGTTCAGATACGCAGTATTTT. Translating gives CASKLAGGSDTQYF.

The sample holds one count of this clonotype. The CDR3 sequence is CASSTDTYNEQFF. Written as DNA, the CDR3 is TGTGCCAGCAGCACGGACACTTACAATGAGCAGTTCTTC. The gene calls are TRBV12-3 or TRBV12-4 and TRBJ2-1, with D perhaps matching TRBD1 (5 bases). Trimming stripped 6 bases from V and 4 bases from J, with 10 bases between. The CDR3 is made up of 13 amino acids.

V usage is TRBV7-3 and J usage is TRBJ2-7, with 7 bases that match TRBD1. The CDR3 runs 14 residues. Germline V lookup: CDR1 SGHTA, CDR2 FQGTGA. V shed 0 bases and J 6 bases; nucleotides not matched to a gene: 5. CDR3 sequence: CASSLTDRSSEQYF. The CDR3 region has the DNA TGTGCCAGCAGCTTAACGGACAGGAGCTCCGAGCAGTACTTC.

In nucleotides, the CDR3 is TGTGCCAGCAGCTTACGAAACACCGGGGAGCTGTTTTTT. Protein sequence: CASSLRNTGELFF. The rearrangement links TRBV11-3 to TRBJ2-2; D is unclear. V was shortened by 2 bases and J by 2 bases, with 3 bases between the two germline ends. Germline CDR1 SGHNT, CDR2 YENEEA. This CDR3 spans 13 amino acids.

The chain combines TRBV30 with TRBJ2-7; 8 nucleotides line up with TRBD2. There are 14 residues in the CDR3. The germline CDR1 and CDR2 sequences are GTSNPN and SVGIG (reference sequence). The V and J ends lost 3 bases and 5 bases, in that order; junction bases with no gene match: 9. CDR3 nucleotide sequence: TGTGCCTGGAGCTTCGGACTAGCCGCCAACGAGCAGTACTTC. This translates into CAWSFGLAANEQYF.

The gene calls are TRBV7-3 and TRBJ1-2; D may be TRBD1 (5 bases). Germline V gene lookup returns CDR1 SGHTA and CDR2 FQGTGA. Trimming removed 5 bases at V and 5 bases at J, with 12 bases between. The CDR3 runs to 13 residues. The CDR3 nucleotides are TGTGCCAGCAGCCCTACGGGGCCGTATGGCTACACCTTC. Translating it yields CASSPTGPYGYTF.

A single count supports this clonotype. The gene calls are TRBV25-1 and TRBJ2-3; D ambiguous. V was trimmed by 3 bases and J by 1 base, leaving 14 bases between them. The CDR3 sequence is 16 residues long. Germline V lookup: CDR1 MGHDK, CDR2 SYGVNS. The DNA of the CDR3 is TGTGCCAGCAGTGACCCCTTACGAGAACGCACAGATACGCAGTATTTT. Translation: CASSDPLRERTDTQYF. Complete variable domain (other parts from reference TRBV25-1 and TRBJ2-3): EADIYQTPRYLVIGTGKKITLECSQTMGHDKMYWYQQDPGMELHLIHYSYGVNSTEKGDLSSESTVSRIRTEHFPLTLESARPSHTSQYLCASSDPLRERTDTQYFGPGTRLTVL.

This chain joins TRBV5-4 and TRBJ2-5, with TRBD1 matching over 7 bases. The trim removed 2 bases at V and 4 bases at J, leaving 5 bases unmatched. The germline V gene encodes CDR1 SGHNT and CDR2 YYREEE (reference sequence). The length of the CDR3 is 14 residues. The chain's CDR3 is CASSLQGTRETQYF. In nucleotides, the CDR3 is TGTGCCAGCAGCTTACAGGGGACGAGAGAGACCCAGTACTTC.

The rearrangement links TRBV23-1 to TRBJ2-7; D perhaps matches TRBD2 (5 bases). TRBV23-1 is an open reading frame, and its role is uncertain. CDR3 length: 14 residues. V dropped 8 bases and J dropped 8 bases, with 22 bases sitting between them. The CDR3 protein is CASYGGPPPPKQYF. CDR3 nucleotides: TGCGCCAGCTATGGAGGACCTCCCCCGCCTAAGCAGTACTTC.

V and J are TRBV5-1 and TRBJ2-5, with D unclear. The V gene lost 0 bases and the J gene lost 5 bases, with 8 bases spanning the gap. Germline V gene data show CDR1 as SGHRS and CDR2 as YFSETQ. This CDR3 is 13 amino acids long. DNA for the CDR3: TGCGCCAGCAGCTTGGGACCGGAGGAGACCCAGTACTTC. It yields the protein CASSLGPEETQYF. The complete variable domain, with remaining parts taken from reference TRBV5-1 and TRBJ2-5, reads KAGVTQTPRYLIKTRGQQVTLSCSPISGHRSVSWYQQTPGQGLQFLFEYFSETQRNKGNFPGRFSGRQFSNSRSEMNVSTLELGDSALYLCASSLGPEETQYFGPGTRLLVL.

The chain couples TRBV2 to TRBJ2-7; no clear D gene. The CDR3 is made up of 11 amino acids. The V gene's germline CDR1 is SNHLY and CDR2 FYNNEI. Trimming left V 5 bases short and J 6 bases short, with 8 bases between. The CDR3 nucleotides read TGTGCCAGCAGTTCCTCGTCCGAGCAGTACTTC. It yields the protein CASSSSSEQYF.

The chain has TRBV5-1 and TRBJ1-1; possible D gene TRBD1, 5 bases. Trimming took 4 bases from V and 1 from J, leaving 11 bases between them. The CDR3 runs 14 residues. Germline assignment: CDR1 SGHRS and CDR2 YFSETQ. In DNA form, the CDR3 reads TGCGCCAGCAGCCGCGGGACGGAGAACACTGAAGCTTTCTTT. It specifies CASSRGTENTEAFF.

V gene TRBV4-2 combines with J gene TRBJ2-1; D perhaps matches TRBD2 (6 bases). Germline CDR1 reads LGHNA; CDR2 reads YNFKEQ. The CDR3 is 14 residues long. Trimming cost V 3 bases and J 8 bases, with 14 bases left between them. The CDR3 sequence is CASSQRDGTDEQFF. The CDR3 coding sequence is TGTGCCAGCAGCCAGAGGGACGGGACTGATGAGCAGTTCTTC.

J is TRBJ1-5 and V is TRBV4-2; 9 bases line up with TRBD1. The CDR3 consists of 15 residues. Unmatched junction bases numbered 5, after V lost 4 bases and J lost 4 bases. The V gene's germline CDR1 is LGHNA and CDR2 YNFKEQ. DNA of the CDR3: TGTGCCAGCAGCCGGGGGACAGGGTTAAATCAGCCCCAGCATTTT. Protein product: CASSRGTGLNQPQHF.

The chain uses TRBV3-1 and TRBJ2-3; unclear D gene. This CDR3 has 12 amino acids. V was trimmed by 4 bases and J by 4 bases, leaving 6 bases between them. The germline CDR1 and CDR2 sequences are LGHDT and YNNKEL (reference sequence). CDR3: CASSLSSDTQYF. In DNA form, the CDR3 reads TGTGCCAGCAGCCTTTCTTCAGATACGCAGTATTTT.

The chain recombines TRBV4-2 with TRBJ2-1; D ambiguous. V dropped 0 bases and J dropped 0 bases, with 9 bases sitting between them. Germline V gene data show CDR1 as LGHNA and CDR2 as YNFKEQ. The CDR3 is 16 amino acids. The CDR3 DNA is TGTGCCAGCAGCCAAGATATTTCTAGCTCCTACAATGAGCAGTTCTTC. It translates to CASSQDISSSYNEQFF.

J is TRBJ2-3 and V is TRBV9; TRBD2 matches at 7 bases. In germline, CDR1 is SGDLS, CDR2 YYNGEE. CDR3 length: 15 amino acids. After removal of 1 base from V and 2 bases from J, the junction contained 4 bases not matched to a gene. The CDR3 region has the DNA TGTGCCAGCAGCGTACTTGCGGGAGACACAGATACGCAGTATTTT. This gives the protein CASSVLAGDTDTQYF.

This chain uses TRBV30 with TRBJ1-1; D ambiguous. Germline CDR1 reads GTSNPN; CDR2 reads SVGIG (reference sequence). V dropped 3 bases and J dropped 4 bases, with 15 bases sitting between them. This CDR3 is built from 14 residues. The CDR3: CAWSAMWSGTEAFF. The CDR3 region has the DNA TGTGCCTGGAGCGCCATGTGGTCAGGCACTGAAGCTTTCTTT. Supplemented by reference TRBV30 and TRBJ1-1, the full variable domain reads SQTIHQWPATLVQPVGSPLSLECTVEGTSNPNLYWYRQAAGRGLQLLFYSVGIGQISSEVPQNLSASRPQDRQFILSSKKLLLSDSGFYLCAWSAMWSGTEAFFGQGTRLTVV.

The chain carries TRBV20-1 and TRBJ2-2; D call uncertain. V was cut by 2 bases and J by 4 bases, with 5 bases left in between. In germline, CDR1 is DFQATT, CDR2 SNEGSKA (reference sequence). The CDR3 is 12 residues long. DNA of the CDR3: TGCAGTGCTAGAAAGAGCACCGGGGAGCTGTTTTTT. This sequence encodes CSARKSTGELFF.

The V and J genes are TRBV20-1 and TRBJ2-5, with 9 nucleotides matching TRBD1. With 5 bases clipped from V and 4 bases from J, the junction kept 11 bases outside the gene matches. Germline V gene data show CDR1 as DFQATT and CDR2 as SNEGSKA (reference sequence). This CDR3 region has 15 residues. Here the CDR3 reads CSAPDRGDVGETQYF. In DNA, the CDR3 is TGCAGTGCTCCGGACAGGGGAGATGTGGGAGAGACCCAGTACTTC.

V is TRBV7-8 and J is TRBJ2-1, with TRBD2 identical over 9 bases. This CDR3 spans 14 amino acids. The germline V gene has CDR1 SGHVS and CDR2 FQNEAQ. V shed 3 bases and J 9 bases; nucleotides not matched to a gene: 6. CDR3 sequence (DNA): TGTGCCAGCAGCTTTACCCTAGCGGGGCGTGAGCAGTTCTTC. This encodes CASSFTLAGREQFF.

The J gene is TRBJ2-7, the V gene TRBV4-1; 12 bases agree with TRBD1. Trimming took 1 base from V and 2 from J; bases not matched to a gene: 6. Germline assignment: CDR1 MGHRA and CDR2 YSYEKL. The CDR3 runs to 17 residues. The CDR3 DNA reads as TGCGCCAGCAGCCAAGGGGACAGGGGGCGCGGAACCTACGAGCAGTACTTC. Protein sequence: CASSQGDRGRGTYEQYF.